This TCR beta chain was observed in a study of T cells after yellow fever vaccination (dated by TCRdb to between 2018 and 2021). As for the study more broadly: Libraries from fractions with low cell numbers were prepared with the SMART-Seq v4 Ultra Low Input RNA kit. To follow T-cell clones before and after primary and booster YFV17D yellow fever vaccination, bulk TCR alpha and beta repertoires were sequenced over time. Two healthy male donors, one aged 18 to 29 and one aged 30 to 40 years, made up the cohort. Blood was collected at multiple timepoints before and after primary and secondary immunization, and bulk PBMC replicates and cell subsets were isolated.

The treatment or condition label, as the study defines it: live attenuated yellow fever vaccine strain. Two biological replicates of bulk PBMCs were collected at each blood-draw timepoint. A standard Ficoll-Paque protocol was used to isolate PBMCs from peripheral blood. RNA was extracted with TriZol from bulk PBMCs, CD4 and CD8 fractions, and dextramer-positive and dextramer-negative fractions. CDR1 and CDR2 are read off the germline V gene as MDHEN and SYDVKM. The CDR3 measures 15 amino acids from cysteine to phenylalanine. Only CDR3 DNA remains: 45 bases, in frame from the first base. Trimming takes 6 bases from V and 2 bases from J, and the germline ends sit 16 bases apart. Synthesis of TCR cDNA relied on 5'RACE template switching, a step that introduced a universal primer site along with unique molecular identifiers. Priming of cDNA synthesis was performed from both the TCR alpha and TCR beta constant segments. Library amplification used two PCR steps, and the second PCR step added sample barcodes and sequencing adapters. Sequencing of libraries was performed on Illumina HiSeq 2500 (2x100 bp) or NovaSeq (2x150 bp). The study's own analysis went as follows. Reads were demultiplexed and collapsed into UMI consensus sequences with MIGEC, and V(D)J alignment was performed with MiXCR. Clonotypes responding to the vaccine were identified with edgeR on replicate PBMC samples, with the criteria of FDR below 0.01 and a log2 fold change above 5 up to day 15. Each bulk clonotype received a CD4 or CD8 identity based on whether the sequenced CD4 or CD8 repertoire contained that clonotype at higher abundance. The public reads were reanalyzed by TCRdb: fastp trimming at Q25, MiXCR alignment, in-frame beta chains only. Each CDR3 protein appears once, grouped with its most common genes and DNA. The V and J calls reflect TCRdb's pipeline rather than the authors' work. This sample lists approximately 300,000 distinct CDR3 sequences; approximately 7% were detected once. The top ten clones comprise roughly a sixth of the sample.

About this clonotype itself: Its antigen remains unidentified. Within one base of it there is no much larger clone, and no base qualities were kept.

On the study overall, not on this receptor specifically: Because the study included only two donors, the extent to which the findings can be generalized is limited. After the booster, most of the clones that had expanded following primary vaccination were detected again (approximately 96% of CD4 and 80% to 90% of CD8), which suggests that memory was broadly maintained. A small share of clonotypes occurred in both CD4 and CD8 compartments, likely arising from convergent recombination. Compared with the primary T-cell response, the secondary T-cell response was faster but weaker, reaching its peak on day 5 rather than on day 15. Computational filtering was needed because FACS-sorted repertoires could contain abundant contaminating clonotypes from the bulk population.

The TCR sequence derives from a man aged 18 to 29 who received the YFV17D yellow fever vaccine. The chain was built from TRBV28 and TRBJ1-2; matching of 5 bases hints at TRBD1 as the D gene. The specimen comprised PBMCs, sampled roughly 46 days after the first yellow fever vaccination. The CDR3 protein is CASSPTPGGNYGYTF. The nucleotide sequence is given as TGTGCCAGCAGCCCAACCCCGGGGGGGAACTATGGCTACACCTTC.